A selection of T cell receptor beta chains follows, all from one sample in a study of blood T cell repertoires in COVID-19. Assay used: immunoSEQ multiplex PCR; TCRdb lists only in-frame clones, some missing. The sample records about 280,000 clones, 80% to 90% being singletons. The sample comprised peripheral blood. All receptors come from a woman in her twenties or thirties with active or convalescent COVID-19. The CDR3 runs from the conserved cysteine through the conserved F or W. A D gene is named only where the DNA matches it firmly. Some rows mark clone size as missing; the rest say once, few, many or name a class of expanded clone.

v_gene	abundance	j_gene	d_gene	CDR3nt	CDR3aa
TRBV9	.	TRBJ2-2	TRBD2	TGTGCCAGCAGCGCGGCTAGCGGGGGGGCCCCCGGGGAGCTGTTTTTT	CASSAASGGAPGELFF
TRBV28	few	TRBJ1-6	TRBD1	TGTGCCAGCAGTGCCTCAGGGGGCCTATACCCCCTCCACTTT	CASSASGGLYPLHF
TRBV6-2/TRBV6-3	few	TRBJ1-3	.	TGTGCCAGCAGTAAATTCGTAAGAGAGATGCCGTCTAGCTCTGGAAACACCATATATTTT	CASSKFVREMPSSSGNTIYF
TRBV29-1	.	TRBJ2-1	.	TGCAGCTCAGACGGGAGCTCCTACAATGAGCAGTTCTTC	CSSDGSSYNEQFF
TRBV6-2/TRBV6-3	few	TRBJ2-7	TRBD2	TGTGCCAGCAGTTACAAACTAGCGGGACCTTACGAGCAGTACTTC	CASSYKLAGPYEQYF
TRBV6-6	.	TRBJ1-6	TRBD1	TGTGCCAGCAGTCCCAGGGACAGCTCCGGGCCCCTCCACTTT	CASSPRDSSGPLHF
TRBV9	.	TRBJ2-3	.	TGTGCCAGCAGCGTAGTCAGCCAGGGAGATACGCAGTATTTT	CASSVVSQGDTQYF
TRBV2	.	TRBJ1-5	TRBD1	TGTGCCACCGGCCCAGACAGGGACAATCAGCCCCAGCATTTT	CATGPDRDNQPQHF
TRBV5-4	once	TRBJ2-7	.	TGTGCCAGCAGCCGAACCCCACTAGCTACCCACGAGCAGTACTTC	CASSRTPLATHEQYF
TRBV19	.	TRBJ1-1	.	TGTGCCAGTAGGGTAACAGAAAAGCACACTGAAGCTTTCTTT	CASRVTEKHTEAFF
TRBV19	.	TRBJ2-7	TRBD1	TGTGCCAGTAGCCCCGGGACAGGGGCCTACGAGCAGTACTTC	CASSPGTGAYEQYF
TRBV7-9	.	TRBJ1-2	.	TGTGCCAGCAGCTTAGCGCGGGGGGAGATCTATGGCTACACCTTC	CASSLARGEIYGYTF
TRBV12-1	once	TRBJ2-2	.	TGTGCCAGCAGCTTTGAGTGGGGCAAGAACACCGGGGAGCTGTTTTTT	CASSFEWGKNTGELFF
TRBV5-1	.	TRBJ2-1	.	TGCGCCAGCAGCTTTCGCAGCTCCTACAATGAGCAGTTCTTC	CASSFRSSYNEQFF
TRBV2	.	TRBJ1-4	TRBD1	TGTGCCAGCAGTGGGACAGGGGCTGAAAAACTGTTTTTT	CASSGTGAEKLFF
TRBV3-1/TRBV3-2	many	TRBJ2-5	TRBD2	TGTGCCAGCAGCCAAGATTCTCGGACTAGCGGGGGAAAGACCCAGTACTTC	CASSQDSRTSGGKTQYF
TRBV15	.	TRBJ2-7	.	TGTGCCACCAGACGTACAGGGAGCTCCTACGAGCAGTACTTC	CATRRTGSSYEQYF
TRBV6-5	.	TRBJ1-2	.	TGTGCCAGCGCCGGGGGGAGGGCGAACTATGGCTACACCTTC	CASAGGRANYGYTF
TRBV12-5	.	TRBJ2-6	TRBD1	TGTGCTAGTGGTTCGACAGGGGTTGGGGCCAACGTCCTGACTTTC	CASGSTGVGANVLTF
TRBV15	.	TRBJ2-7	TRBD1	TGTGCCACCAGCAGAGGACCTGACAGGGACGAGCAGTACTTC	CATSRGPDRDEQYF
TRBV18	.	TRBJ2-1	TRBD1	TGTGCCAGCTCACCGGACAGGGGACGGCGCGAGCAGTTCTTC	CASSPDRGRREQFF
TRBV5-3	.	TRBJ2-7	TRBD1	TGTGCCAGAAGCACCCGGGACAGGGGGCCCCACGAGCAGTACTTC	CARSTRDRGPHEQYF
TRBV6-5	once	TRBJ1-1	TRBD1	TGTGCCAGCAGGGGGACAGGGCGGAACACTGAAGCTTTCTTT	CASRGTGRNTEAFF
TRBV10-1	.	TRBJ2-7	TRBD1	TGCGCCAGCAGTGTTAACAGGGGGTACGAGCAGTACTTC	CASSVNRGYEQYF
TRBV9	.	TRBJ2-3	TRBD2	TGTGCCAGCAGCGCCCGTGGGCGGGGGGGCCCGACAGATACGCAGTATTTT	CASSARGRGGPTDTQYF
TRBV6-5	.	TRBJ1-1	TRBD1	TGTGCCAGCAGTTATTGGACAGGGTCGGGAACTGAAGCTTTCTTT	CASSYWTGSGTEAFF
TRBV7-4	.	TRBJ2-7	.	TGTGCCAGCAGCGACGTCTTCCGCGGCAACTCCTACGAGCAGTACTTC	CASSDVFRGNSYEQYF
TRBV6-6	.	TRBJ1-6	.	TGTGCCAGCATGCGGGGGGGGCATTCCCTCCACTTT	CASMRGGHSLHF
TRBV30	.	TRBJ1-3	TRBD1	TGTGCCTGGAGTCCAGGGGGGTGGTTTTCTGGAAACACCATATATTTT	CAWSPGGWFSGNTIYF
TRBV7-2	.	TRBJ2-7	TRBD2	TGTGCCAGCAGGCGGAGGGATAGCGGGACTTACGAGCAGTACTTC	CASRRRDSGTYEQYF
TRBV5-6	.	TRBJ2-1	.	TGTGCCAGCAGCCTGACTAGATATGATGAGCAGTTCTTC	CASSLTRYDEQFF
TRBV5-1	.	TRBJ2-1	.	TGCGCCAGCAGCTCGGACGGGGTCTATGAGCAGTTCTTC	CASSSDGVYEQFF
TRBV6-2/TRBV6-3	.	TRBJ1-2	.	TGTGCCAGCAGTTACTCGGAGGTAAACTATGGCTACACCTTC	CASSYSEVNYGYTF
TRBV29-1	.	TRBJ2-4	.	TGCAGCGTTGTAGTGACTGACTACATTCAGTACTTC	CSVVVTDYIQYF
TRBV13	.	TRBJ2-1	.	TGTGCCAGCAGCCTTAGCCCGGAGTTATCCTACAATGAGCAGTTCTTC	CASSLSPELSYNEQFF
TRBV27	.	TRBJ2-5	TRBD1	TGTGCCAGCAGCCGGAACAGGGGGGAGACCCAGTACTTC	CASSRNRGETQYF
TRBV24-1	.	TRBJ2-2	TRBD1	TGTGCCACCAGTGAGAACAGGGGGCGACACGGGGAGCTGTTTTTT	CATSENRGRHGELFF
TRBV18	.	TRBJ2-1	.	TGTGCCAGCTCACGAACTAGGGACAATGAGCAGTTCTTC	CASSRTRDNEQFF
TRBV4-3	.	TRBJ2-7	.	TGCGCCAGCAGCCAAGCGGCCCAGGGCGGTCACGAGCAGTACTTC	CASSQAAQGGHEQYF
TRBV28	.	TRBJ1-2	TRBD1	TGTGCCAGCACCTCCGGGGACAGTTTCTATGGCTACACCTTC	CASTSGDSFYGYTF
TRBV5-8	few	TRBJ2-5	TRBD1	TGTGCCAGCATCGAAAGGGGGCGGTGGGAGACCCAGTACTTC	CASIERGRWETQYF
TRBV5-1	.	TRBJ2-3	TRBD2	TGCGCCAGCAGCGATACTAGCGGGGGGGCCTATGGTTTTTCGTATTTT	CASSDTSGGAYGFSYF